Listed here is a single T cell receptor beta chain. No antigen is known for it. One base away there is no much larger clone; base qualities are not given. CDR1 and CDR2 were assigned from the germline V gene as MDHEN and SYDVKM. The CDR3 numbers 17 residues from cysteine through phenylalanine. Just CDR3 DNA is preserved here, 51 bases in frame from base 1. Between the V and J ends, shortened by 7 bases and 4 bases respectively, the junction contains 22 bases. Genomic DNA was extracted from sorted cells for sequencing of the TCRbeta CDR3 region. TCRbeta CDR3 regions were sequenced using the immunoSEQ Assay. Imported from immuneACCESS, the table was reduced by TCRdb to in-frame sequences with V and J called. These copies leave out some clones; in studies compared against another copy, an unresolved V gene accounts for under half, and the cause of the remainder is not known. The sample data list some 110,000 clones, and 90% of these were observed just once. The ten most abundant clones make up around 0.5% of the sample.

The data are from a study of OX40 agonist ivuxolimab in advanced cancers. Context from the whole study: Ivuxolimab, which targeted the costimulatory receptor OX40 (CD134), was an agonistic, fully human IgG2 monoclonal antibody. Intravenous ivuxolimab was administered to patients every 2 weeks at six dose levels: 0.01, 0.1, 0.3, 1.5, 3 and 10 mg/kg. Of the approximately 50 dose-escalation patients, hepatocellular carcinoma was present in about 20, melanoma in approximately 15, renal cell carcinoma in 9 and head and neck cancer in 9. The dose-escalation cohort was over 70% male with a mean age of around 64 years, ranging from about 20 to 80. Prior anti-PD-1, anti-PD-L1 or anti-CTLA-4 therapy was permitted, and 40% of dose-escalation patients had received checkpoint inhibitors. Partial responses occurred in three dose-escalation patients: two with cutaneous melanoma and one with hepatocellular carcinoma. The purpose of peripheral TCRbeta sequencing was to test whether ivuxolimab changed TCR sequence diversity and led to clonal T-cell expansion. The paper covers the monotherapy dose-escalation part of the phase I ivuxolimab trial, which included N of about 56 patients. Study-wide findings and limitations: In partial responders in the 0.1-3.0 mg/kg groups, normalized peripheral clonal expansion was found to be among the lowest, especially among CD8+ T cells. On average, CD8+ T cells showed more expanded clones than CD4+ T cells after ivuxolimab. At doses of 0.1 to 3.0 mg/kg, clonal expansion of both CD4+ and CD8+ T cells in blood was seen between baseline and week 6. Which antigens the clonally expanded peripheral T cells were specific for was not determined. Low levels of normalized T-cell clonal expansion were also seen in some patients who did not respond.

The trial excluded patients who had a history of autoimmune disease or who were on systemic immunosuppression. Peripheral blood for TCR sequencing was drawn from every dose cohort at baseline, at cycle 4 day 1 and at cycle 7 day 1. Samples were obtained from an open-label, multicenter, first-in-human phase I dose-escalation trial of ivuxolimab. Adults with locally advanced or metastatic melanoma, renal cell carcinoma, hepatocellular carcinoma or head and neck squamous cell carcinoma were enrolled in the trial. Before TCR sequencing, CD4+ and CD8+ T cells were separately sorted from peripheral blood.

The input for sequencing was CD4+ or CD8+ T cells sorted from blood, taken in a trial of the OX40 agonist ivuxolimab. The rearrangement joined TRBV28 to TRBJ1-4, and possibly TRBD1, on 5 matching bases. This TCR derives from an adult with an advanced solid tumor such as melanoma, head and neck, liver or kidney cancer. The DNA sequence is TGTGCCAGCACCCAGGGAGTCGGGGGTCTATTTAATGAAAAACTGTTTTTT. Translation gives CASTQGVGGLFNEKLFF.